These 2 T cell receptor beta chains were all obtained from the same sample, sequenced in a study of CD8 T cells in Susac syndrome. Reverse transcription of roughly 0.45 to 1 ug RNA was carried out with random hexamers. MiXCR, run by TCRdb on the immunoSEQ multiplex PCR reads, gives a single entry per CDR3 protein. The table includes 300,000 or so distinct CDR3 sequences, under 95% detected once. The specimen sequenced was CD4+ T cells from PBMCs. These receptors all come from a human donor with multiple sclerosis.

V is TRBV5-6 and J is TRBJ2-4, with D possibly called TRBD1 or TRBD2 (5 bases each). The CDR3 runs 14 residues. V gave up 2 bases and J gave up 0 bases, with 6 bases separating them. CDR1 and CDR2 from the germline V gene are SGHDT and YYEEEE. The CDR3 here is CASSLGTAKNIQYF. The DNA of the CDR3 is TGTGCCAGCAGCTTAGGGACAGCCAAAAACATTCAGTACTTC.

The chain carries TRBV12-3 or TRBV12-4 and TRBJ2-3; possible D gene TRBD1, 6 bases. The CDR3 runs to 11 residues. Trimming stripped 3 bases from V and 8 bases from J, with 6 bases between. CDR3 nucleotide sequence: TGTGCCAGCAGTTTGGGGGCTACGCAGTATTTT. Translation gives CASSLGATQYF.